This T cell receptor beta chain originates from a study of patients and donors after allogeneic stem cell transplantation. Using its own MiXCR run on the RT-PCR reads, TCRdb lists one record per CDR3 protein. The sample records about 110,000 distinct CDR3 sequences, approximately 40% being singletons. The CDR3 loop spans 13 amino acids. Germline V gene sequence: CDR1 SGHTA, CDR2 FQGTGA. Losses at the gene ends were 5 bases for V and 4 bases for J; bases not matched to a gene: 5. This chain links TRBV7-3 with TRBJ2-7, with TRBD1 matching over 7 bases. The sequenced sample consisted of blood, either unsorted or a sorted T cell fraction (not recorded which). This sequence originates from a human donor who was either an allogeneic HSCT recipient or a stem cell or donor lymphocyte infusion donor (not recorded which). It is not recorded whose cells these are; they may come from a transplant donor. The CDR3 sequence: CASSASGQYEQYF. The CDR3 nucleotides read TGTGCCAGCAGCGCATCGGGACAGTACGAGCAGTACTTC.